What follows are 28 T cell receptor beta chains derived from one specimen sequenced in a study of CD8+CD57+ T cells in acquired aplastic anemia. Selection for sequencing was limited to patients who had shown CD8+CD57+ cell expansion by flow cytometry. Genomic DNA provided the template from which TCR beta VDJ and CDR3 profiles were obtained. From the reads, TCRdb called clonotypes with MiXCR, one entry per CDR3 protein. Among roughly 280,000 distinct CDR3 sequences listed, 56% were seen once. The specimen was sorted CD4+, CD8+, or CD8+CD57+ T cells (not recorded which) from PBMCs. The receptor source for this set is a human donor with aplastic anemia.

This clonotype was recorded many times. CDR3 region: CASSQTERGANQPQHF. The CDR3 DNA follows: TGCGCCAGCAGCCAAACTGAACGGGGCGCCAATCAGCCCCAGCATTTT. The rearrangement links TRBV4-1 to TRBJ1-5; a weak D match, TRBD1 (5 bases). Looked up from germline, CDR1 is MGHRA and CDR2 is YSYEKL. This CDR3 is built from 16 residues. V lost 2 bases and J 3 bases, leaving 14 bases between the germline ends.

This clonotype has a count of ten or more. The chain carries TRBV4-2 and TRBJ1-1; no definite D call. The germline V gene encodes CDR1 LGHNA and CDR2 YNFKEQ. The CDR3 loop spans 14 amino acids. V lost 0 bases to trimming and J lost 11 bases, with 16 bases between them. The CDR3 here is CASSQEIAGFDAFF. In DNA, the CDR3 is TGTGCCAGCAGCCAAGAGATTGCCGGGTTTGACGCTTTCTTT.

This clonotype has a handful of counts. The chain links TRBV6-5 to TRBJ2-1; no clear D gene. Trimming left V 6 bases short and J 6 bases short, with 6 bases between. Germline-derived CDR1 and CDR2 are MNHEY and SVGAGI. The CDR3 loop spans 11 amino acids. The CDR3 DNA reads as TGTGCCAGCAGCAGTCGCAATGAGCAGTTCTTC. This encodes CASSSRNEQFF.

This clonotype was observed at least ten times. The V and J genes are TRBV2 and TRBJ1-1, with a tentative D call TRBD1 (5 bases). The CDR3 has 13 amino acids. The V end was cut by 8 bases, the J end by 1 base, with 11 bases between. Germline-derived CDR1 and CDR2 are SNHLY and FYNNEI. Here the CDR3 DNA reads TGTGCCAGCTTACAGGTCCCGAACACTGAAGCTTTCTTT. Protein sequence: CASLQVPNTEAFF.

This clonotype showed up many times. The chain combines TRBV5-4 with TRBJ2-1, with 8 bases aligning to TRBD2. Germline V gene sequence: CDR1 SGHNT, CDR2 YYREEE (reference sequence). CDR3 size: 15 residues. V dropped 4 bases and J dropped 10; count of bases not matched to a gene: 13. CDR3 in amino acids: CASSPGGGTPWEQFF. CDR3 nucleotide sequence: TGTGCCAGCAGCCCGGGCGGGGGGACCCCCTGGGAGCAGTTCTTC.

The gene calls are TRBV10-3 and TRBJ1-2; D ambiguous. CDR3 size: 13 residues. Germline CDR1 reads ENHRY; CDR2 reads SYGVKD. V dropped 0 bases and J dropped 8 bases, with 10 bases sitting between them. This chain's CDR3 is CAISESPKAGYTF. Here the CDR3 DNA reads TGTGCCATCAGTGAGTCCCCGAAGGCGGGCTACACCTTC.

The CDR3 DNA reads TGTGCCAGCAGTCAAGCCCCGGGACTACCGTCGAGGCAAGAGACCCAGTACTTC. Translated: CASSQAPGLPSRQETQYF. The chain recombines TRBV6-2 or TRBV6-3 with TRBJ2-5, with TRBD2 matching over 7 bases. CDR1 is MNHEY, CDR2 SVGEGT, per germline. The ends lost 5 bases at V and 2 bases at J; junction bases unmatched: 17. This CDR3 region has 18 residues.

This clonotype was recorded a few times. The chain combines TRBV2 with TRBJ2-7; 11 bases are a match to TRBD2. This CDR3 comprises 16 residues. CDR1 is SNHLY, CDR2 FYNNEI, per germline. V shed 1 base, J shed 3 bases, and the junction held 5 bases outside the gene matches. DNA for the CDR3: TGTGCCAGCAGTGAAGGTGGAGGGACTAGCGGCTACGAGCAGTACTTC. This encodes CASSEGGGTSGYEQYF. The full variable domain, with the rest looked up from reference TRBV2 and TRBJ2-7, is EPEVTQTPSHQVTQMGQEVILRCVPISNHLYFYWYRQILGQKVEFLVSFYNNEISEKSEIFDDQFSVERPDGSNFTLKIRSTKLEDSAMYFCASSEGGGTSGYEQYFGPGTRLTVT.

The V gene is TRBV7-8, the J gene TRBJ2-3; D is perhaps TRBD2 (6 bases). The CDR3 loop spans 17 amino acids. Germline V lookup: CDR1 SGHVS, CDR2 FQNEAQ. V lost 1 base and J lost 0, with 14 bases in between. The DNA for the CDR3 is TGTGCCAGCAGCTTAGTTGGGGGGACCCCAAGCACAGATACGCAGTATTTT. Residues: CASSLVGGTPSTDTQYF.

This chain uses TRBV10-3 with TRBJ1-1; no clear D. The germline V and J ends were trimmed by 0 bases and 1 base, with 9 bases remaining between them. In germline, CDR1 is ENHRY, CDR2 SYGVKD. The CDR3 is 15 residues long. Here the CDR3 reads CAISESSGQNTEAFF. The CDR3 coding sequence is TGTGCCATCAGTGAGTCGTCGGGTCAGAACACTGAAGCTTTCTTT.

The chain carries TRBV19 and TRBJ1-4, with unresolved D. In germline, CDR1 is LNHDA, CDR2 SQIVND (reference sequence). The ends were cut back, 1 base at V and 11 bases at J, with 17 bases in the middle. The length of the CDR3 is 15 residues. The CDR3 sequence: CASSIGSGEMGKLFF. The DNA for the CDR3 is TGTGCCAGTAGTATAGGTTCAGGCGAGATGGGGAAACTGTTTTTT.

On this clonotype itself: Here the CDR3 omits its conserved ending phenylalanine or tryptophan, so a read error is the likely source. V gene TRBV15 combines with J gene TRBJ2-7; 9 bases align to TRBD2. Germline CDR1 and CDR2: LNHNV and YYDKDF (reference sequence). The CDR3 is 15 amino acids. The CDR3 region has the DNA TGTGCCACCAGAAGAGAACCTAGCGGGACCTACGAGCAGTACCTC. It translates to CATRREPSGTYEQYL.

The CDR3 reads CASSRSTGDYGYTF. The DNA for the CDR3 is TGTGCCAGCAGCCGATCGACAGGGGACTATGGCTACACCTTC. V is TRBV6-4 and J is TRBJ1-2; 8 positions match TRBD1. The CDR3 length is 14 residues. Trimming removed 6 bases from V and 3 bases from J; junction bases left unmatched: 6. CDR1 is MRHNA and CDR2 is SNTAGT in the germline V gene.

This clonotype was observed a handful of times. This chain connects TRBV20-1 to TRBJ2-7; TRBD1 matches at 9 bases. V lost 7 bases to trimming and J lost 0 bases; unmatched junction nucleotides: 7. The CDR3 covers 14 residues. From germline, CDR1 is DFQATT and CDR2 SNEGSKA (reference sequence). As DNA, the CDR3 is TGCAGTGTCCTTGGACAGGGGAGCTCCTACGAGCAGTACGTC. It codes for CSVLGQGSSYEQYV.

A few counts support this clonotype. The rearrangement joins TRBV10-3 to TRBJ2-5; no clear D. The CDR3 has 15 amino acids. Germline-derived CDR1 and CDR2 are ENHRY and SYGVKD. V was trimmed by 0 bases and J by 1 base, leaving 9 bases between them. The CDR3 region has the DNA TGTGCCATCAGTGAGTCTGGGCTACTCCAAGAGACCCAGTACTTC. Protein sequence: CAISESGLLQETQYF.

This clonotype turned up a few times. This rearrangement joins TRBV6-5 to TRBJ2-5, with TRBD1 identical over 9 bases. Per germline, CDR1 MNHEY and CDR2 SVGAGI. The V gene end was trimmed by 7 bases and the J gene end by 1 base; junction bases not matched to a gene: 10. The CDR3 length is 16 residues. The DNA of the CDR3 is TGTGCCAGCAATTCGCGGACAGGGGTTTCCCAAGAGACCCAGTACTTC. It is translated as CASNSRTGVSQETQYF.

Note on this clonotype: This clone may be a read error of a much larger clone one base away. The gene calls are TRBV3-1 and TRBJ2-1; 15 nucleotides match TRBD2. The J call is in doubt because the DNA end fits TRBJ2-5 better. The CDR3 consists of 17 residues. Germline CDR1 LGHDT, CDR2 YNNKEL (reference sequence). CDR3 sequence: CASSQGTSGGPQETQYF. Written as DNA, the CDR3 is TGTGCCAGCAGCCAGGGGACTAGCGGGGGGCCCCAAGAGACCCAGTACTTC.

This clonotype has at least ten counts. The gene calls are TRBV15 and TRBJ2-5; tentatively, D is TRBD1 (6 bases). The V gene's germline CDR1 is LNHNV and CDR2 YYDKDF (reference sequence). Trimming took 0 bases from V and 2 from J, leaving 7 bases between them. The CDR3 loop spans 14 amino acids. The CDR3 sequence is CATSRDRGQETQYF. The CDR3 coding sequence is TGTGCCACCAGCAGAGACAGGGGACAAGAGACCCAGTACTTC.

The chain carries TRBV7-2 and TRBJ2-5, with 13 bases identical to TRBD2. The germline V gene has CDR1 SGHTA and CDR2 FQGNSA. Trimming at V came to 1 base and at J to 1 base, leaving 3 bases not matched to a gene. The CDR3 sequence is 17 residues long. The CDR3 nucleotides are TGTGCCAGCAGCTTAGGACTAGCGGGAGGACCCCAAGAGACCCAGTACTTC. This encodes CASSLGLAGGPQETQYF.

Regarding this clonotype: A read error is possible here, since a much larger clone lies one base away. The CDR3 ends on some other residue instead of the conserved phenylalanine or tryptophan, so this is likely a read error. V usage is TRBV12-5 and J usage is TRBJ1-5; D possibly corresponds to TRBD1 (5 bases). Germline V gives CDR1 LGHNT, CDR2 FRNRAP. CDR3 length equals 15 residues. The CDR3 region has the DNA TGTGCCTCTGCTTCAGGGTCTAGTAACAATCAGCCCCAGCATCTT. It yields the protein CASASGSSNNQPQHL.

The J gene is TRBJ2-7, the V gene TRBV10-3; D perhaps matches TRBD1 (6 bases). Trimming removed 7 bases from V and 2 bases from J, with 21 bases in between. CDR1 is ENHRY and CDR2 is SYGVKD in the germline V gene. The CDR3 is made up of 16 amino acids. The CDR3, as DNA: TGTGCCATCATGGAGGACCGGGCAGGGGTAACCTACGAGCAGTACTTC. This gives the protein CAIMEDRAGVTYEQYF.

The sample holds a few counts of this clonotype. The rearrangement links TRBV7-2 to TRBJ2-1, with TRBD2 identical over 12 bases. The V and J ends lost 5 bases and 5 bases, in that order; junction bases with no gene match: 4. The CDR3 length is 15 residues. The V gene's germline CDR1 is SGHTA and CDR2 FQGNSA. CDR3 nucleotide sequence: TGTGCCAGCAGCCGAGGACTAGCGGGGAACAATGAGCAGTTCTTC. This gives the protein CASSRGLAGNNEQFF.

Ten or more counts support this clonotype. The chain has TRBV6-1 and TRBJ2-1, with 9 bases matching TRBD2. This CDR3 has 15 residues. The germline V gene encodes CDR1 MNHNS and CDR2 SASEGT. J gave up 2 bases and V 6 bases, and 5 bases lay outside the gene matches. CDR3 bases: TGTGCCAGCAGAGTTAGCGGGGGAGCCTACAATGAGCAGTTCTTC. It encodes CASRVSGGAYNEQFF.

At least ten counts were recorded for this clonotype. J is TRBJ2-5 and V is TRBV5-1; D unclear. CDR1 is SGHRS, CDR2 YFSETQ, per germline. The CDR3 extends over 12 amino acids. V was shortened by 7 bases and J by 5 bases, with 12 bases between the two germline ends. The CDR3 DNA follows: TGCGCCAGCTTGGACGACACGGAGACCCAGTACTTC. Protein sequence: CASLDDTETQYF.

This clonotype was counted between two and nine times. It is likely a read error, because the conserved phenylalanine at the end of the CDR3 is missing. No DNA is shown, since the ends of the CDR3 on it are uncertain; the CDR3 is the one TCRdb lists. V is TRBV19 and J is TRBJ2-6; TRBD1, the table's D call, lacks a check against the DNA. Including both end residues, the CDR3 is 8 amino acids long. The germline gives CDR1 LNHDA, CDR2 SQIVND (reference sequence). CDR3 amino acids: CASSISGT.

This clonotype was detected only once. This rearrangement joins TRBV7-8 to TRBJ1-1; D uncertain. Germline CDR1 reads SGHVS; CDR2 reads FQNEAQ. V dropped 2 bases and J dropped 1 base, with 8 bases sitting between them. The CDR3 totals 14 residues. The CDR3 spells CASSLMSPNTEAFF. CDR3 DNA sequence: TGTGCCAGCAGCTTAATGAGTCCGAACACTGAAGCTTTCTTT.

This clonotype was seen once. A much larger clone lies one base from this, so it may be a read error. The V call is TRBV18, the J call TRBJ1-5, with a tentative D call TRBD1 (6 bases). There are 14 residues in the CDR3. CDR1 is KGHSH and CDR2 is LQKENI in the germline V gene. V shed 2 bases and J shed 6 bases, with 11 bases lying between them. CDR3 protein: CASSPETGGQPQHF. The CDR3 DNA reads TGTGCCAGCTCACCAGAGACAGGAGGTCAGCCCCAGCATTTT. Filled out from reference TRBV18 and TRBJ1-5, the complete variable domain reads NAGVMQNPRHLVRRRGQEARLRCSPMKGHSHVYWYRQLPEEGLKFMVYLQKENIIDESGMPKERFSAEFPKEGPSILRIQQVVRGDSAAYFCASSPETGGQPQHFGDGTRLSIL.

V is TRBV7-9 and J is TRBJ1-6; TRBD1 might be the D (6 bases). Germline V gives CDR1 SEHNR, CDR2 FQNEAQ (reference sequence). The CDR3 totals 14 residues. The V end was cut by 6 bases, the J end by 4 bases, with 10 bases between. For the CDR3, the DNA is TGTGCCAGCAGAATGGACAGTTATAATTCACCCCTCCACTTT. Amino acid sequence: CASRMDSYNSPLHF.